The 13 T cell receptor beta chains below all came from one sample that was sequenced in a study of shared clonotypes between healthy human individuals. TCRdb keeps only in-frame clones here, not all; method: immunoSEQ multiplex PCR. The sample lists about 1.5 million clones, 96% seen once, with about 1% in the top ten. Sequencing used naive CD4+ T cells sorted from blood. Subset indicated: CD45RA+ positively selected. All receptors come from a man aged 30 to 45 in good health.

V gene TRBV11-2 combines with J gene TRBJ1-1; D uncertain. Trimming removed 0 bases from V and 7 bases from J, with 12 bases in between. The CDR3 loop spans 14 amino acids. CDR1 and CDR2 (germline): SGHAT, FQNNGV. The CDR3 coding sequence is TGTGCCAGCAGCTTAGAACCGGTAGTGGGTGAAGCTTTCTTT. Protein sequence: CASSLEPVVGEAFF.

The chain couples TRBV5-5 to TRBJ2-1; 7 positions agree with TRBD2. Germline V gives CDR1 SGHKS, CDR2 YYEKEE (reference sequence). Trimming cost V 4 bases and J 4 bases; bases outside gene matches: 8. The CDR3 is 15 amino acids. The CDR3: CASSPPGLSYNEQFF. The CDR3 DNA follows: TGTGCCAGCAGCCCTCCGGGACTAAGTTACAATGAGCAGTTCTTC.

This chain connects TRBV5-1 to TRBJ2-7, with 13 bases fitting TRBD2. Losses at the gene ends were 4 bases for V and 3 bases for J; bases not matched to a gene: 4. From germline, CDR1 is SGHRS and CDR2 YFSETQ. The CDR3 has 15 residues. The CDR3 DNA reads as TGCGCCAGCAGCGCGGGACTAGCGGGACACTACGAGCAGTACTTC. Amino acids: CASSAGLAGHYEQYF.

CDR3 bases: TGTGCCAGCAGCTTAGTAGTCGGGGAGCTGTTTTTT. Amino acids: CASSLVVGELFF. The chain uses TRBV7-2 and TRBJ2-2; D unresolved. Trimming left V 1 base short and J 7 bases short, with 4 bases between. CDR3 length: 12 amino acids. Germline CDR1 and CDR2: SGHTA and FQGNSA.

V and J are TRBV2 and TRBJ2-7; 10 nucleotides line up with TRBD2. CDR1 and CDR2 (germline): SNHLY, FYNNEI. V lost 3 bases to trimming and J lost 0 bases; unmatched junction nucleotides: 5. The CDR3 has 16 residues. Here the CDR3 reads CASSEGPSGSSYEQYF. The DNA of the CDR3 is TGTGCCAGCAGTGAGGGTCCTAGCGGGAGCTCCTACGAGCAGTACTTC.

The CDR3 region is CASSDGRGEEKLFF. For the CDR3, the DNA is TGTGCCAGCAGTGACGGTAGGGGGGAAGAAAAACTGTTTTTT. The rearrangement uses TRBV2 and TRBJ1-4; D may be TRBD1 (6 bases). The germline V and J ends were trimmed by 3 bases and 8 bases, with 13 bases remaining between them. This CDR3 contains 14 residues. Germline CDR1 and CDR2: SNHLY and FYNNEI.

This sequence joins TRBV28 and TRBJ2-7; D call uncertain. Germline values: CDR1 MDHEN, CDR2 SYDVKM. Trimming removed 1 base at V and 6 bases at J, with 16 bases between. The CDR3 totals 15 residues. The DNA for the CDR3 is TGTGCCAGCAGTTTATTACAGAGTTCGCCAAGCGAGCAGTACTTC. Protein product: CASSLLQSSPSEQYF. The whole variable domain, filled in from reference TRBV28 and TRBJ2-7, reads DVKVTQSSRYLVKRTGEKVFLECVQDMDHENMFWYRQDPGLGLRLIYFSYDVKMKEKGDIPEGYSVSREKKERFSLILESASTNQTSMYLCASSLLQSSPSEQYFGPGTRLTVT.

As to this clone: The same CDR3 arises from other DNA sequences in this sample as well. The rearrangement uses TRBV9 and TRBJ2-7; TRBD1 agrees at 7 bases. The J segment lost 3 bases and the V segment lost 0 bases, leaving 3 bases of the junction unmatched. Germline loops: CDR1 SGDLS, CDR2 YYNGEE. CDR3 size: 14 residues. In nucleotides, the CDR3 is TGTGCCAGCAGCGTAGGAGCAGGGGGCTACGAGCAGTACTTC. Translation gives CASSVGAGGYEQYF.

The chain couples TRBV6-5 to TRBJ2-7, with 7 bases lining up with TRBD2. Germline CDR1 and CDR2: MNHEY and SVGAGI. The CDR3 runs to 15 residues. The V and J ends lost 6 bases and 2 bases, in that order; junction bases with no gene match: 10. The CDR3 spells CASSPHGLDPYEQYF. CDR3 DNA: TGTGCCAGCAGCCCTCATGGACTAGATCCCTACGAGCAGTACTTC.

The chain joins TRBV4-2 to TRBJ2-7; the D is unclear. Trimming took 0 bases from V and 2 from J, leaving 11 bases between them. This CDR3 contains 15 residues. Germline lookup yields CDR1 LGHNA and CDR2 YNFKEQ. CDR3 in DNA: TGTGCCAGCAGCCAAGAAGGGTTAGGGACCTACGAGCAGTACTTC. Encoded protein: CASSQEGLGTYEQYF.

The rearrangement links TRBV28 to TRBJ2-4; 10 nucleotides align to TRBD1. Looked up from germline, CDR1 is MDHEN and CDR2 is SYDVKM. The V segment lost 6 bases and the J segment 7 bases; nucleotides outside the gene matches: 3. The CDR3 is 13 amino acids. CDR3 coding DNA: TGTGCCAGCAGGACAGGGGGCACGAACATTCAGTACTTC. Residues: CASRTGGTNIQYF. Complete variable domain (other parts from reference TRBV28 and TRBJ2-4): DVKVTQSSRYLVKRTGEKVFLECVQDMDHENMFWYRQDPGLGLRLIYFSYDVKMKEKGDIPEGYSVSREKKERFSLILESASTNQTSMYLCASRTGGTNIQYFGAGTRLSVL.

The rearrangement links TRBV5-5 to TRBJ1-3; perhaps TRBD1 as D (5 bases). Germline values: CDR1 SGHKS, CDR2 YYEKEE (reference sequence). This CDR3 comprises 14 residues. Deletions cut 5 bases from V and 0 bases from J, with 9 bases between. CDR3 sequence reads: CASRGEFSGNTIYF. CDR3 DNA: TGTGCCAGCAGGGGGGAATTCTCTGGAAACACCATATATTTT.

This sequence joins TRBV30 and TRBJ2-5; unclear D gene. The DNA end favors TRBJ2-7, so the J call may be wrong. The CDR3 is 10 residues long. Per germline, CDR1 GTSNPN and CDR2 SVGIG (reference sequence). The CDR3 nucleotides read TGTGCCTGGGGGTCCTACGAGCAGTACTTC. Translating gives CAWGSYEQYF.